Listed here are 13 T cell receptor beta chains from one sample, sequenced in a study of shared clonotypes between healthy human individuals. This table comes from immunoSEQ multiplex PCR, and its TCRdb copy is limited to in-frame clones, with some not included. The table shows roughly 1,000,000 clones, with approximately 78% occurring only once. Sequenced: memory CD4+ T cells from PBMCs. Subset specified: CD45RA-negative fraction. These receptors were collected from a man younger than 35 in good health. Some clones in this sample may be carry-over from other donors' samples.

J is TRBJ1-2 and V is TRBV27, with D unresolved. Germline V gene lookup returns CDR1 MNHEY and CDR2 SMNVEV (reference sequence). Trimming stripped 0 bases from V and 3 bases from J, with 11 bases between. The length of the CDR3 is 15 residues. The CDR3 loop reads CASSLSAPNHYGYTF. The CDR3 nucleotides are TGTGCCAGCAGTTTATCGGCTCCCAACCACTATGGCTACACCTTC.

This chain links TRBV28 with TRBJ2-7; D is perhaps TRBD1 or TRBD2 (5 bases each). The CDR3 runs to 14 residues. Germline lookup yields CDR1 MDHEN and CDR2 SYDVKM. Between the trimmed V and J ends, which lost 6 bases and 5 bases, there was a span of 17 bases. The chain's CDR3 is CASRPHRDGNEQYF. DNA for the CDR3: TGTGCCAGCAGACCACACCGGGACGGGAACGAGCAGTACTTC. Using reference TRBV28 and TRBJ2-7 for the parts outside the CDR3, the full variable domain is DVKVTQSSRYLVKRTGEKVFLECVQDMDHENMFWYRQDPGLGLRLIYFSYDVKMKEKGDIPEGYSVSREKKERFSLILESASTNQTSMYLCASRPHRDGNEQYFGPGTRLTVT.

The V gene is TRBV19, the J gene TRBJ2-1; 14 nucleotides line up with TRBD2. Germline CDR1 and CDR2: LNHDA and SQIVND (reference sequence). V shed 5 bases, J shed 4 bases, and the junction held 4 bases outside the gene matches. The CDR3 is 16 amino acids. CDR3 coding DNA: TGTGCCAGTAGTTCCCGACTAGCGGGAGGGTACAATGAGCAGTTCTTC. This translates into CASSSRLAGGYNEQFF.

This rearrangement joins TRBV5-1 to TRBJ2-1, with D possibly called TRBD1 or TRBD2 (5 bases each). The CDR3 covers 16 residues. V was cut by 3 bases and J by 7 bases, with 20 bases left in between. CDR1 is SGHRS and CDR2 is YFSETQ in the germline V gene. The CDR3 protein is CASSSRDQISGNEQFF. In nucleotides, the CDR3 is TGCGCCAGCAGCTCCCGGGACCAAATCTCTGGAAATGAGCAGTTCTTC. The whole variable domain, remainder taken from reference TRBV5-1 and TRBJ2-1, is KAGVTQTPRYLIKTRGQQVTLSCSPISGHRSVSWYQQTPGQGLQFLFEYFSETQRNKGNFPGRFSGRQFSNSRSEMNVSTLELGDSALYLCASSSRDQISGNEQFFGPGTRLTVL.

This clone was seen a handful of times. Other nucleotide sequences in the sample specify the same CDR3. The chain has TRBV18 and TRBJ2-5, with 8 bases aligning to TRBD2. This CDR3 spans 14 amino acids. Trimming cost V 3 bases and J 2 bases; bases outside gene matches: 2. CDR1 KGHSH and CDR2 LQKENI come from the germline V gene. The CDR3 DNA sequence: TGTGCCAGCTCACCCATAGCGGGGCAAGAGACCCAGTACTTC. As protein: CASSPIAGQETQYF.

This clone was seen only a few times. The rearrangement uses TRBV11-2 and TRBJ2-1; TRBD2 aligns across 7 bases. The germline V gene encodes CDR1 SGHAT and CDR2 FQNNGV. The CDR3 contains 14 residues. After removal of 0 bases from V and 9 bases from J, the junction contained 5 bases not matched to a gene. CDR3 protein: CASSLDLGRGEQFF. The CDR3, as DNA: TGTGCCAGCAGCTTAGATCTGGGGAGGGGTGAGCAGTTCTTC.

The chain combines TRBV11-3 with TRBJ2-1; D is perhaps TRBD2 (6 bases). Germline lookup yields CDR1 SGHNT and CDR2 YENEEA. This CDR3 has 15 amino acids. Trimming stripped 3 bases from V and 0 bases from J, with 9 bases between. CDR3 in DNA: TGTGCCAGCAGCTTTCGCGGGACCTCCTACAATGAGCAGTTCTTC. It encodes CASSFRGTSYNEQFF.

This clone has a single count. CDR3 sequence reads: CASKLFTGSNEKLFF. The CDR3 coding sequence is TGCGCCAGCAAGTTGTTCACAGGGTCTAATGAAAAACTGTTTTTT. This chain connects TRBV5-1 to TRBJ1-4; possibly TRBD1 for D (6 bases). CDR3 length equals 15 residues. Trimming left V 6 bases short and J 3 bases short, with 15 bases between. The germline gives CDR1 SGHRS, CDR2 YFSETQ.

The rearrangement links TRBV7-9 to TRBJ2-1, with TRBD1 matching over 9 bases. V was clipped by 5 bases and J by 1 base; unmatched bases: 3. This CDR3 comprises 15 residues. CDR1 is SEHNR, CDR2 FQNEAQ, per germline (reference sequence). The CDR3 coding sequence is TGTGCCAGCAGCGTCGGGACAGGGTCCTACAATGAGCAGTTCTTC. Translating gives CASSVGTGSYNEQFF.

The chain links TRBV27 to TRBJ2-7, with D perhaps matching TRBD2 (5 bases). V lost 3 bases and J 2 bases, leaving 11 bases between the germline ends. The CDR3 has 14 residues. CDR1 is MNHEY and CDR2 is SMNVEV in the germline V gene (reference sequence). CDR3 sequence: CASSFHAEAYEQYF. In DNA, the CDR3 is TGTGCCAGCAGTTTTCATGCGGAGGCCTACGAGCAGTACTTC.

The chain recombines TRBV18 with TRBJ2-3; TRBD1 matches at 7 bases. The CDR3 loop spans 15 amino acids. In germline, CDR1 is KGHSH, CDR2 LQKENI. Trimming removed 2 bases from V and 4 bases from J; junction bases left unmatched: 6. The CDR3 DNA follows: TGTGCCAGCTCACCAAGGGACAGATTAGCAGATACGCAGTATTTT. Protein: CASSPRDRLADTQYF.

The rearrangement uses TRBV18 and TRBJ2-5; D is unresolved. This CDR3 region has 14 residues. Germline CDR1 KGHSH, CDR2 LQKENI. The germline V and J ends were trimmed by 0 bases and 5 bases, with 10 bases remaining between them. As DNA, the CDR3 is TGTGCCAGCTCACCACCGGAAGTAGTGGAGACCCAGTACTTC. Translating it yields CASSPPEVVETQYF.

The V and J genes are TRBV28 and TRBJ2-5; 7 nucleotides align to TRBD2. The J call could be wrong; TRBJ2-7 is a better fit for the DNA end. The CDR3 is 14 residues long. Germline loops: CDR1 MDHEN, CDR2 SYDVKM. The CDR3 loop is CASRDGGTKNEQYF. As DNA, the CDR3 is TGTGCCAGCAGGGACGGTGGGACTAAAAACGAGCAGTACTTC.